These 14 T cell receptor beta chains came from one sample sequenced in a study of identical twins. TCRdb fed the 5' RACE reads into MiXCR, producing one record per CDR3 protein. The table shows fewer than 900,000 distinct CDR3 sequences, with about 18% occurring only once. The same data also contributed to another study, on T cells expressing NK-cell markers.

Sequencing was performed on PBMCs. These receptors were obtained from a woman aged 18-29 years in good health.

This clonotype showed up just a few times. The chain combines TRBV5-1 with TRBJ1-1; weak D call: TRBD1 (5 bases). Trimming took 1 base from V and 3 from J, leaving 13 bases between them. The CDR3 contains 15 residues. Per germline, CDR1 SGHRS and CDR2 YFSETQ. The DNA for the CDR3 is TGCGCCAGCAGCTTGTCTCGGAGAGGGGACACTGAAGCTTTCTTT. Its translation is CASSLSRRGDTEAFF. The whole variable domain, remainder taken from reference TRBV5-1 and TRBJ1-1, is KAGVTQTPRYLIKTRGQQVTLSCSPISGHRSVSWYQQTPGQGLQFLFEYFSETQRNKGNFPGRFSGRQFSNSRSEMNVSTLELGDSALYLCASSLSRRGDTEAFFGQGTRLTVV.

The V and J genes are TRBV9 and TRBJ2-7, with D perhaps matching TRBD1 (6 bases). CDR1 is SGDLS and CDR2 is YYNGEE in the germline V gene. The CDR3 is 15 amino acids. The V end lost 0 bases, the J end lost 3 bases, and 13 bases lay between the germline ends. The CDR3, as DNA: TGTGCCAGCAGCGTAGCCCCGGGGACAATCTACGAGCAGTACTTC. The encoded protein is CASSVAPGTIYEQYF.

V gene TRBV7-2 combines with J gene TRBJ2-2, with D uncertain. Germline CDR1 SGHTA, CDR2 FQGNSA. The CDR3 totals 14 residues. V was pared by 2 bases and J by 5 bases, with 9 bases between. CDR3 sequence: CASSLTPATGELFF. The DNA of the CDR3 is TGTGCCAGCAGCTTAACGCCGGCAACCGGGGAGCTGTTTTTT.

This clonotype has at least ten counts. This chain links TRBV12-3 or TRBV12-4 with TRBJ1-2, with D tentatively TRBD1 (5 bases). This CDR3 spans 14 amino acids. Trimming took 4 bases from V and 7 from J, leaving 16 bases between them. The DNA for the CDR3 is TGTGCCAGCAGTTCGGTCCCATATACAGGTGGCTACACCTTC. Its protein product is CASSSVPYTGGYTF.

The chain employs TRBV20-1 and TRBJ1-1, with D tentatively TRBD1 (6 bases). This CDR3 region has 14 residues. V was shortened by 3 bases and J by 0 bases, with 11 bases between the two germline ends. Germline V gene sequence: CDR1 DFQATT, CDR2 SNEGSKA (reference sequence). This CDR3 reads CSASLGHMNTEAFF. CDR3 nucleotide sequence: TGCAGTGCTAGTTTGGGACATATGAACACTGAAGCTTTCTTT.

This clonotype was found a few times. This chain links TRBV12-3 or TRBV12-4 with TRBJ2-2, with D tentatively TRBD1 (6 bases). V gave up 7 bases and J gave up 4 bases, with 16 bases separating them. This CDR3 has 15 residues. The CDR3 loop is CASKVGQISTGELFF. The DNA for the CDR3 is TGTGCCAGCAAGGTTGGACAGATCAGCACCGGGGAGCTGTTTTTT.

The J gene is TRBJ2-3, the V gene TRBV2; tentative D call: TRBD2 (5 bases). This CDR3 contains 15 residues. Trimming stripped 4 bases from V and 2 bases from J, with 13 bases between. Germline V gives CDR1 SNHLY, CDR2 FYNNEI. CDR3 protein: CASSGQAASTDTQYF. The CDR3 DNA is TGTGCCAGCAGTGGTCAAGCGGCCTCCACAGATACGCAGTATTTT.

This clonotype was seen more than once but under ten times. V is TRBV7-2 and J is TRBJ2-1, with 9 positions matching TRBD2. CDR3 length: 15 amino acids. The V gene end was trimmed by 3 bases and the J gene end by 4 bases; junction bases not matched to a gene: 4. Per the germline V gene, CDR1 is SGHTA and CDR2 is FQGNSA. The CDR3 region is CASSFGLAIYNEQFF. In DNA form, the CDR3 reads TGTGCCAGCAGCTTCGGACTAGCGATTTACAATGAGCAGTTCTTC.

This sequence joins TRBV7-2 and TRBJ1-1, with D hard to call. V shed 2 bases and J shed 4 bases, with 14 bases lying between them. The V gene's germline CDR1 is SGHTA and CDR2 FQGNSA. The CDR3 consists of 15 residues. CDR3 in DNA: TGTGCCAGCAGCTTATATAGGGTGGGCGGCACTGAAGCTTTCTTT. It translates to CASSLYRVGGTEAFF.

The CDR3 bases are TGTGCCAGCTACCCCCGTGAGACCTACGAGCAGTACTTC. Its translation is CASYPRETYEQYF. The V gene is TRBV21-1, the J gene TRBJ2-7; the table names TRBD1, a call not compared with the DNA. TRBV21-1 counts as a pseudogene. There are 13 residues in the CDR3.

The table lists this clonotype with a few counts. V is TRBV21-1 and J is TRBJ1-6. TRBV21-1 is shown as a pseudogene. There are 18 residues in the CDR3. The CDR3 DNA is TGTGCCAGCAGCAAAGGGCAGGGAAAGAGATCCTATAATTCACCCCTCCACTTT. It is translated as CASSKGQGKRSYNSPLHF.

The V call is TRBV20-1, the J call TRBJ2-7; D unclear. Trimming removed 0 bases from V and 0 bases from J, with 9 bases in between. Germline CDR1 DFQATT, CDR2 SNEGSKA (reference sequence). The CDR3 consists of 14 residues. The DNA of the CDR3 is TGCAGTGCTAGAGATCGCGTCGTCTCCTACGAGCAGTACTTC. Its protein is CSARDRVVSYEQYF.

This clonotype was found many times. This chain links TRBV5-1 with TRBJ2-3, with TRBD1 matching over 12 bases. Germline CDR1 is SGHRS and CDR2 is YFSETQ. The CDR3 is 17 amino acids. After removal of 1 base from V and 6 bases from J, the junction contained 9 bases not matched to a gene. CDR3 DNA sequence: TGCGCCAGCAGCTTGCGGCCGGGACAGGGGGCTTTGGATACGCAGTATTTT. This sequence encodes CASSLRPGQGALDTQYF. The full variable domain, completed using reference TRBV5-1 and TRBJ2-3, is KAGVTQTPRYLIKTRGQQVTLSCSPISGHRSVSWYQQTPGQGLQFLFEYFSETQRNKGNFPGRFSGRQFSNSRSEMNVSTLELGDSALYLCASSLRPGQGALDTQYFGPGTRLTVL.

The chain links TRBV9 to TRBJ1-2; possible D gene TRBD1, 5 bases. The length of the CDR3 is 15 residues. Trimming cost V 3 bases and J 2 bases, with 14 bases left between them. CDR1 is SGDLS, CDR2 YYNGEE, per germline. CDR3 DNA sequence: TGTGCCAGCAGCGCCGGGACGAGCATCAACTATGGCTACACCTTC. It translates to CASSAGTSINYGYTF. The variable domain in full, completed from reference TRBV9 and TRBJ1-2, reads DSGVTQTPKHLITATGQRVTLRCSPRSGDLSVYWYQQSLDQGLQFLIQYYNGEERAKGNILERFSAQQFPDLHSELNLSSLELGDSALYFCASSAGTSINYGYTFGSGTRLTVV.